Sequencing of this T cell receptor (beta chain) was carried out in a study of T cell repertoires in cytomegalovirus infection. Whole-study results and caveats: Cumulative public TCR beta family frequency identified CMV carriers with the relevant HLA.

TCRdb reprocessed the reads via MiXCR and lists one record per CDR3 protein. The profile shows tens of thousands of distinct CDR3 sequences, 20% to 25% of them singletons. A few counts support this clonotype. Its specificity is unknown. V was pared by 3 bases and J by 5 bases, with 7 bases between. CDR3 length equals 12 residues. Sample: CD8+ T cells from cultured PBMCs, taken from culture after CMV antigen stimulation. This chain uses TRBV12-3 or TRBV12-4 with TRBJ2-5; D call uncertain. The TCR was taken from a human donor in good health (CMV status not recorded). Some clones in this sample may be carry-over from other donors' samples. Here the CDR3 reads CASSLSQETQYF. The CDR3, as DNA: TGTGCCAGCAGTTTGAGCCAGGAGACCCAGTACTTC.